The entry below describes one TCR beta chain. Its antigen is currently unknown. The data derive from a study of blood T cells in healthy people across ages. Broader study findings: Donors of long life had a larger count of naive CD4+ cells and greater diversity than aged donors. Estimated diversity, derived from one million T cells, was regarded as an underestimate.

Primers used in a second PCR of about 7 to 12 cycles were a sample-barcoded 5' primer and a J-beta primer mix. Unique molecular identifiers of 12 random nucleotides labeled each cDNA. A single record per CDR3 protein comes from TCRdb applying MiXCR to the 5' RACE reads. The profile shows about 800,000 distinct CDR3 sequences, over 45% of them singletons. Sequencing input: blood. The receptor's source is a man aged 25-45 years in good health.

CDR3 amino acids: CATSDRSYNEQYF. CDR3 coding DNA: TGTGCCACCAGTGACCGGTCCTACAATGAGCAGTACTTC. The chain combines TRBV24-1 with TRBJ2-1; D uncertain. The tail of the sequence fits TRBJ2-7 better, so the J call may be wrong. Germline assignment: CDR1 KGHDR and CDR2 SFDVKD. CDR3 length: 13 residues.